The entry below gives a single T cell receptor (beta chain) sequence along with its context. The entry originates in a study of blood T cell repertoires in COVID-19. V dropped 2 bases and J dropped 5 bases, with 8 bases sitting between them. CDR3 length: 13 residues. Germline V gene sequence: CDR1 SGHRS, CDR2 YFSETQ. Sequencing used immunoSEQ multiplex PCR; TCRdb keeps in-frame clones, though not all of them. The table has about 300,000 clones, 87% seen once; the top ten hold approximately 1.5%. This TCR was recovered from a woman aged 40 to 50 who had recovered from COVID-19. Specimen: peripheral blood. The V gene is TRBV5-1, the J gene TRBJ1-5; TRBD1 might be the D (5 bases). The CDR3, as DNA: TGCGCCAGCAGCTTCGGCAGGGATCAGCCCCAGCATTTT. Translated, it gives CASSFGRDQPQHF.